Included here is one TCR beta chain sequence, with context. This entry belongs to a study of shared clonotypes between healthy human individuals. The authors' processing: ImmunoSEQ junction-only sequences lacked quality scores, so their filtering differed. The data were produced by immunoSEQ multiplex PCR, yet TCRdb's version contains in-frame clones alone and is incomplete. The V and J calls and clone size come from that table; D and trimming were worked out from the DNA. The sample lists millions of clones; 95% were seen once. The source of this sequence is a young man in good health. Sample: naive CD4+ T cells sorted from blood. Specified subset: CD45RA+ positively selected.

The CDR3 DNA reads as TGTGCCATTTCTGAGGAGTACGAGCAGTACTTC. It encodes CAISEEYEQYF. The genes are TRBV5-6 and TRBJ2-7; D unresolved. This CDR3 region has 11 residues. Germline-derived CDR1 and CDR2 are SGHDT and YYEEEE. Trimming took 9 bases from V and 4 from J, leaving 11 bases between them.